The source of this TCR beta chain is a study of molecular identifiers for immune sequencing clone quantification. In the study overall: Five portions were made in replicates from RNA of roughly 20,000 or 100,000 naive CD8 cells, and four underwent sequencing.

Listed TCR primers, together with previously described methods, were used for the bulk TCR libraries. A single record per CDR3 protein comes from TCRdb applying MiXCR to the PCR reads. The table includes 550,000 to 750,000 distinct CDR3 sequences, approximately 20% detected once. This clonotype was observed a handful of times. Its antigen is unknown. Points from the study as a whole: Identical TCR molecules can share a barcode, and this sharing could underestimate highly expanded clone sizes. Clones that exceeded 20 RNA copies held over 99% of effector molecules, yet under 1% in naive cells.

In germline, CDR1 is ENHRY, CDR2 SYGVKD. The CDR3 totals 15 residues. The V and J ends lost 3 bases and 4 bases, in that order; junction bases with no gene match: 6. Sequencing was done on a sample of naive CD8+ T cells from blood, with Jurkat cell RNA spiked in. Subset meaning: FACS-sorted CD8+CD4-CCR7+CD45RA+ naive T cells. The receptor's source is a human donor in good health. Some libraries in this study had Jurkat cell RNA spiked in. The J gene is TRBJ1-3, the V gene TRBV10-3; 7 bases are a match to TRBD1. Written as DNA, the CDR3 is TGTGCCATCAGTGAAGTCGAGGGGGCCGGAAACACCATATATTTT. Residues: CAISEVEGAGNTIYF.